The source of this TCR beta chain is a study of blood T cells in healthy people across ages. Overall study context: For every two T cells, template switching captured about one barcoded beta molecule.

Isolated PBMCs totaled at least 6 million in each sample. For the second PCR, which ran for about 7 to 11 cycles, a sample-barcoded 5' primer and a J-beta primer mix were used. TCRdb passed the 5' RACE reads through MiXCR, listing each CDR3 protein once. The sample yields 600,000 to 650,000 distinct CDR3 sequences, around three fifths seen once. This clonotype has only a few counts. Sample: blood. This receptor was obtained from a man in his 60s in good health.

The CDR3 reads CASSVEGPGQSNEKLFF. The CDR3 nucleotides are TGTGCCAGCAGCGTAGAAGGACCGGGACAGTCTAATGAAAAACTGTTTTTT. V usage is TRBV9 and J usage is TRBJ1-4; 7 bases are shared with TRBD1. V shed 0 bases, J shed 3 bases, and the junction held 8 bases outside the gene matches. The CDR3 has 17 residues. Germline V gives CDR1 SGDLS, CDR2 YYNGEE.